This T cell receptor beta chain came from a study of OX40 agonist ivuxolimab in advanced cancers. Study in general: Partial responses were achieved by three patients, of whom one had hepatocellular carcinoma and two had cutaneous melanoma.

Blood was sampled at baseline, cycle 4 day 1, and cycle 7 day 1. Findings and limits, study-wide: Compared with others, partial responders at 0.1-3.0 mg/kg displayed clonal expansion among the lowest. Blood T cells, both CD4+ and CD8+, expanded clonally by week 6 at 0.1 to 3.0 mg/kg.

Using immunoSEQ multiplex PCR, the repertoire was profiled, and TCRdb retains in-frame clones only, with some absent. The repertoire holds about 77,000 clones, with over 85% as singletons. About this clone: The antigen is not known.

This CDR3 contains 14 residues. Germline V gene lookup returns CDR1 MNHEY and CDR2 SVGAGI. The germline V and J ends were trimmed by 3 bases and 7 bases, with 15 bases remaining between them. This receptor was identified in an adult with an advanced solid tumor such as melanoma, head and neck, liver or kidney cancer. Source: CD4+ or CD8+ T cells sorted from blood, taken in a trial of the OX40 agonist ivuxolimab. The V gene is TRBV6-5, the J gene TRBJ1-1; D uncertain. This CDR3 reads CASSYRGKRIEAFF. DNA of the CDR3: TGTGCCAGCAGTTATAGAGGGAAACGGATTGAAGCTTTCTTT.